This TCR beta chain was profiled in a study of blood T cell repertoires in COVID-19. This clone was detected only once. Germline CDR1 and CDR2: SSHAT and FNYEAQ (reference sequence). This CDR3 contains 15 residues. V was clipped by 5 bases and J by 0 bases; unmatched bases: 7. In the original processing: Estimates of nucleated cell counts were drawn from the amplification of reference gene primers. Clones were sequenced by immunoSEQ multiplex PCR, and TCRdb holds only the in-frame ones, with some missing. The V and J calls and clone size were taken over from that table, and D and trimming were inferred from the DNA. The data contain hundreds of thousands of clones, around 88% of them singletons.

Sequences were obtained from peripheral blood. The chain uses TRBV7-7 and TRBJ2-7; 7 positions agree with TRBD2. This TCR was recovered from a woman aged 25 to 39 who had recovered from COVID-19. The chain's CDR3 is CASSRGEGSSYEQYF. In nucleotides, the CDR3 is TGTGCCAGCAGCCGAGGGGAGGGAAGCTCCTACGAGCAGTACTTC.